The T cell receptor (beta chain) under discussion was sequenced for a study of blood T cell repertoires in COVID-19. On the study more broadly: Italy, Spain and the United States were the sources of the convalescent and acute COVID-19 samples. The cDNA or gDNA used as material had been derived from T cells, B-cell-depleted T cells, or PBMCs.

Germline trimming cut 3 bases from V and 2 bases from J; bases unmatched to any gene: 4. From germline, CDR1 is SGHTS and CDR2 YDEGEE. This CDR3 comprises 14 residues. In the study's own analysis: The authors estimated nucleated cell counts from reference gene primer amplification. TCRdb's table, derived via immunoSEQ multiplex PCR, lists solely in-frame clones and lacks some. Clonal size and the V and J genes are those of that table, whereas D and trimming came from the DNA. The data hold about 25,000 clones, with 82% observed a single time. V usage is TRBV5-8 and J usage is TRBJ1-2; 7 nucleotides line up with TRBD1. The receptor was isolated from an older man with active or convalescent COVID-19. The sample consisted of peripheral blood. The DNA for the CDR3 is TGTGCCAGCAGCTCTCGACAGGGAAACTATGGCTACACCTTC. This sequence encodes CASSSRQGNYGYTF.